Here is one T cell receptor beta chain with its context. Its specific antigen is unknown. Base qualities are not at hand, and no much larger clone is one base apart. These data belong to a study of T cell responses to AZD1222 COVID-19 vaccine (dated by TCRdb to 2020 to 2022). In terms of the full investigation: AZD1222 recipients with second doses at about 4 weeks or about 12 weeks were pooled, because spike-specific TCR depth and breadth did not differ between schedules. TCR sequencing was performed for roughly 250 trial participants, of whom roughly 200 were given two doses of AZD1222 and approximately 26 were given two doses of MenACWY control vaccine. Trial participants were enrolled by age into 18-55, 56-69 and 70-plus year subgroups, with roughly 160, 29 and 62 TCR-sequenced participants respectively.

Summary of the overall study and its limitations: Participants were mostly white British and included more females than males, and it was suggested by the authors that clonal diversity may have been underestimated. Conclusions about previously exposed vaccinees are limited because only 6 or 7 AZD1222 recipients were SARS-CoV-2 seropositive at baseline. In the small 56-69-year group, the increase in depth fell short of significance, most likely because of low power. Vaccine-associated CD4 TCRs spanned the whole spike protein, with dominant responses in regions 160-218 and 743-854. Because no day 14 peak-response samples were available, the repertoires could be characterized only after the peak T cell response. After two AZD1222 doses, both the breadth and the depth of spike-specific TCRs were significantly higher than at day 0 and than in MenACWY recipients. Nearly half of unique spike-specific TCRs reportedly recognized epitopes outside regions mutated in the B.1.351 and B.1.1.7 variants.

The time point label of this sample denotes: baseline before first vaccination. Vaccinee samples came from UK trials COV001 and COV002, including a single-blind randomized controlled phase 2/3 trial of AZD1222 (ChAdOx1 nCoV-19) in healthy adults. Trial participant PBMC samples were collected at day 0 and day 28 after the second dose for TCRbeta chain sequencing. The CDR3 regions of human TCRbeta chains were subjected to immunosequencing. Per the original workflow: TCRs in the repertoires were compared against a reference library of SARS-CoV-2-specific TCRs that had been generated with the MIRA antigen-specificity platform. Breadth was defined as the fraction of unique TCRs that were SARS-CoV-2-associated. Depth was defined as the fraction of total T cells that were SARS-CoV-2-associated. Using the MIRA data, each spike-specific TCR was mapped to the spike region that the TCR reacts to and placed in a CD4 or CD8 class. Log10-transformed breadth and depth values were compared by one-way ANOVA with Sidak's multiple comparisons tests. As stored in TCRdb, this immuneACCESS dataset retains in-frame rearrangements with V and J assigned. A fraction of the clones does not appear; measured against another copy, unresolved V genes explain less than half of the discrepancy, and the remainder lacks a known reason. D and trimming were read from the DNA, whereas the V and J calls and clone size are those reported in that table. A total of around 110,000 clones appear in this sample, about 80% of them only once. Jointly, the top ten make up roughly 10% of the sample.

From cysteine to phenylalanine, the CDR3 is 14 amino acids long. The DNA shown is the 42-base CDR3, in frame from base 1. Trimming takes 4 bases from V and 1 base from J, and the germline ends sit 12 bases apart. Reading the germline V gene gives CDR1 SGHRS and CDR2 YFSETQ. The TCR comes from an adult in good health. The specimen comprised peripheral blood, sampled on day 0 of AZD1222 vaccination. The V and J genes are TRBV5-1 and TRBJ2-7; TRBD2 is a weak D gene call, 5 bases matching. The DNA is TGCGCCAGCAGCGCCGTTTCGGGGTCCTACGAGCAGTACTTC. It is translated as CASSAVSGSYEQYF. Beyond the CDR3, the reference TRBV5-1 and TRBJ2-7 genes provide the residues; the full variable domain reads: KAGVTQTPRYLIKTRGQQVTLSCSPISGHRSVSWYQQTPGQGLQFLFEYFSETQRNKGNFPGRFSGRQFSNSRSEMNVSTLELGDSALYLCASSAVSGSYEQYFGPGTRLTVT.